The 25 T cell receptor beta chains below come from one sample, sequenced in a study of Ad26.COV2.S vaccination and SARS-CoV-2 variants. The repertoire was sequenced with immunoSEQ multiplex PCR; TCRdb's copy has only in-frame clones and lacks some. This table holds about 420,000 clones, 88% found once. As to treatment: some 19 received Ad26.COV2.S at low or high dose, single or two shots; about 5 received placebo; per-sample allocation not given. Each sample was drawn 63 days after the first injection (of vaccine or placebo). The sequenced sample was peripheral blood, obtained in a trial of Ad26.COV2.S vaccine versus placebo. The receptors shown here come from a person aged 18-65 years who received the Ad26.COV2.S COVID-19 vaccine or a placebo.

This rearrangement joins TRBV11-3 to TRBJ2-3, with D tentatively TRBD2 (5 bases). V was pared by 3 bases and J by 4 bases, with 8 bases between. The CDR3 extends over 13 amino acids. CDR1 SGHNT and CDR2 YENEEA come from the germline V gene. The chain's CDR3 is CASSFRGSDTQYF. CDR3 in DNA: TGTGCCAGCAGCTTCCGGGGATCAGATACGCAGTATTTT.

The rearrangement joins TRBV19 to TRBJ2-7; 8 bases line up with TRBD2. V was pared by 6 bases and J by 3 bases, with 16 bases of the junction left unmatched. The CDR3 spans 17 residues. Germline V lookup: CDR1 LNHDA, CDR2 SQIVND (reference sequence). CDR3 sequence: CASRTTGGGLGDYEQYF. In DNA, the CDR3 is TGTGCCAGTAGGACGACTGGCGGGGGGTTGGGGGACTACGAGCAGTACTTC.

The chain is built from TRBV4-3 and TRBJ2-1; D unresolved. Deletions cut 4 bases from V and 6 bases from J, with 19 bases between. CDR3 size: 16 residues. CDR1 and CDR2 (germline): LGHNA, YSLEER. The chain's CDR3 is CASSLRSFREVNEQFF. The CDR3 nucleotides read TGCGCCAGCAGCCTCCGTAGTTTCCGTGAGGTCAATGAGCAGTTCTTC.

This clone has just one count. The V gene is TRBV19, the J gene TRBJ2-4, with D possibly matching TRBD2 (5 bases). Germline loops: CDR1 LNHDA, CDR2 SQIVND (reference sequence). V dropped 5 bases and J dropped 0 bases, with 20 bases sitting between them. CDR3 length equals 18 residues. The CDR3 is CASSGRPLIGIAKNIQYF. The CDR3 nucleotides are TGTGCCAGTAGTGGGAGACCCTTAATTGGAATAGCCAAAAACATTCAGTACTTC.

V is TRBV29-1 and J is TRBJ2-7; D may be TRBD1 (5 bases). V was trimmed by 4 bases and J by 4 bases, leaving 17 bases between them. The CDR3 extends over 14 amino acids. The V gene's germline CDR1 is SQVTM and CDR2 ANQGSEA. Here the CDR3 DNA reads TGCAGCGTTGGCCTTATCAGGGTTGGTTACGAGCAGTACTTC. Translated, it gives CSVGLIRVGYEQYF.

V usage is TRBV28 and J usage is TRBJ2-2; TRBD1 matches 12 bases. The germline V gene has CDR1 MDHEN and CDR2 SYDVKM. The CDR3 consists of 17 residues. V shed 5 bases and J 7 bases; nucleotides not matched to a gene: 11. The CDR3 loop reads CASSPQGQGALGGELFF. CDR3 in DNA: TGTGCCAGCAGTCCGCAGGGACAGGGGGCGCTGGGCGGGGAGCTGTTTTTT.

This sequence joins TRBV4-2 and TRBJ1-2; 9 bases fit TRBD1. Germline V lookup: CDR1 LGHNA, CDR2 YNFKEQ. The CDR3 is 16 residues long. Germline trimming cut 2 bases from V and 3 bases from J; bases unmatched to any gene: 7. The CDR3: CASSQPPGQGDYGYTF. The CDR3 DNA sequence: TGTGCCAGCAGCCAACCACCGGGACAGGGAGACTATGGCTACACCTTC.

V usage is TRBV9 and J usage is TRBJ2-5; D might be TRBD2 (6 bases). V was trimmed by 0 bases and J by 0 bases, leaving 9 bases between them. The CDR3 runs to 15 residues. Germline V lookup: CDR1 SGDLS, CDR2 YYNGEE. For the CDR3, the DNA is TGTGCCAGCAGCGTAGGGACTACGTACCAAGAGACCCAGTACTTC. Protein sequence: CASSVGTTYQETQYF.

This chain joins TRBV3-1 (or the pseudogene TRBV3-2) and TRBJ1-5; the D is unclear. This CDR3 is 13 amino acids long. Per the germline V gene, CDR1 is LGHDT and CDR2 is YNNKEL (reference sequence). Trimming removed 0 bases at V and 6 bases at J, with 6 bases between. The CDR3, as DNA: TGTGCCAGCAGCCAAGACCTCTCTCAGCCCCAGCATTTT. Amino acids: CASSQDLSQPQHF.

The CDR3 DNA sequence: TGTGCCAGCAGTGAATACCGGGACGGGAACTACGAGCAGTACTTC. Protein sequence: CASSEYRDGNYEQYF. This rearrangement joins TRBV28 to TRBJ2-7, with D perhaps assigned TRBD1 or TRBD2 (5 bases each). Germline V gene sequence: CDR1 MDHEN, CDR2 SYDVKM. The CDR3 is 15 residues long. V was clipped by 5 bases and J by 3 bases, with 17 bases between them. The entire variable domain, with the rest obtained from reference TRBV28 and TRBJ2-7, is as follows: DVKVTQSSRYLVKRTGEKVFLECVQDMDHENMFWYRQDPGLGLRLIYFSYDVKMKEKGDIPEGYSVSREKKERFSLILESASTNQTSMYLCASSEYRDGNYEQYFGPGTRLTVT.

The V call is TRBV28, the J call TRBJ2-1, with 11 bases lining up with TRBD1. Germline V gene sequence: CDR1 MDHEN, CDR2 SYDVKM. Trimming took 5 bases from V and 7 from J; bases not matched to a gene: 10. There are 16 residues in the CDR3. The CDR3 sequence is CASSLTSGQGVNEQFF. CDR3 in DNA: TGTGCCAGCAGTCTTACCTCGGGACAGGGGGTAAATGAGCAGTTCTTC.

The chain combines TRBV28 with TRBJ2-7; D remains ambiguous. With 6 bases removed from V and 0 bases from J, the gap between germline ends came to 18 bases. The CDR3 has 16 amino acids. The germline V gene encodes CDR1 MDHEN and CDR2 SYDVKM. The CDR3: CASRVRVGKSSYEQYF. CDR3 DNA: TGTGCCAGCAGGGTAAGGGTCGGAAAAAGCTCCTACGAGCAGTACTTC.

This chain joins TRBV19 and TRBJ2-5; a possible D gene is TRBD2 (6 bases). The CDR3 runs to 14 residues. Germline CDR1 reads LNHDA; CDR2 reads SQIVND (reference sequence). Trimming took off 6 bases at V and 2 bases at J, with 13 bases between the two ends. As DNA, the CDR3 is TGTGCCAGTAGACCACCGGGACTGCAAGAGACCCAGTACTTC. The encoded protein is CASRPPGLQETQYF.

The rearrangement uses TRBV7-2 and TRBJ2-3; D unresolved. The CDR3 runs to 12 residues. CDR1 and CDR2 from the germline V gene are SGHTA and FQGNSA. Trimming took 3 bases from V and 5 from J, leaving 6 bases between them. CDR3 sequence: CASSFLGDTQYF. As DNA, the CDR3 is TGTGCCAGCAGCTTTCTGGGAGATACGCAGTATTTT.

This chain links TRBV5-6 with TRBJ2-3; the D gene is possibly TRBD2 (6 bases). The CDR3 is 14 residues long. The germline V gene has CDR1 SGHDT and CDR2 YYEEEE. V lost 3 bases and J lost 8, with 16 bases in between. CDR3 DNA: TGTGCCAGCAGCTGGGACCTGGCGGGGCGTACGCAGTATTTT. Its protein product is CASSWDLAGRTQYF. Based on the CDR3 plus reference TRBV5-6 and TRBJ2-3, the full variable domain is DAGVTQSPTHLIKTRGQQVTLRCSPKSGHDTVSWYQQALGQGPQFIFQYYEEEERQRGNFPDRFSGHQFPNYSSELNVNALLLGDSALYLCASSWDLAGRTQYFGPGTRLTVL.

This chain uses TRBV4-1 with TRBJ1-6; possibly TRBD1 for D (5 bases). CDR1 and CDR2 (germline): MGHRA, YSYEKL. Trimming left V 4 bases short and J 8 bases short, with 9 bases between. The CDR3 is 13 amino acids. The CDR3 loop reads CASSLGTDSPLHF. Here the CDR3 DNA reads TGCGCCAGCAGCCTCGGGACCGATTCACCCCTCCACTTT.

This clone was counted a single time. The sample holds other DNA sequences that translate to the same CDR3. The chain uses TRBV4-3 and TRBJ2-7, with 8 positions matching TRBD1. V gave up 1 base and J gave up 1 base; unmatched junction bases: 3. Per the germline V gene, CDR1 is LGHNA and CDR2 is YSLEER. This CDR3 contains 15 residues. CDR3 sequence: CASSQGTGPSYEQYF. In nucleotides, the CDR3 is TGCGCCAGCAGCCAAGGGACAGGGCCATCCTACGAGCAGTACTTC.

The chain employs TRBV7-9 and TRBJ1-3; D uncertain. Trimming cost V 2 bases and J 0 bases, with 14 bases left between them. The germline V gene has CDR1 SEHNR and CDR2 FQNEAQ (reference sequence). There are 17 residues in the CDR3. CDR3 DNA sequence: TGTGCCAGCAGCTTATGGGCTGTACACTCCTCTGGAAACACCATATATTTT. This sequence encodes CASSLWAVHSSGNTIYF.

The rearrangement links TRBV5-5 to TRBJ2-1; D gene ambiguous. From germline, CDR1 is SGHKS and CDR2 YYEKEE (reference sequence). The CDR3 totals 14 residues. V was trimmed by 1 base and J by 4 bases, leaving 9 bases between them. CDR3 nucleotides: TGTGCCAGCAGCTTGATGCTAAATTACAATGAGCAGTTCTTC. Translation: CASSLMLNYNEQFF. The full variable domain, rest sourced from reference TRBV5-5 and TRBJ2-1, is DAGVTQSPTHLIKTRGQQVTLRCSPISGHKSVSWYQQVLGQGPQFIFQYYEKEERGRGNFPDRFSARQFPNYSSELNVNALLLGDSALYLCASSLMLNYNEQFFGPGTRLTVL.

CDR3 in amino acids: CASSLTGGDYGYTF. The DNA for the CDR3 is TGTGCCAGCAGTTTAACAGGCGGAGACTATGGCTACACCTTC. V and J are TRBV27 and TRBJ1-2; weak D call: TRBD1 (5 bases). V lost 2 bases to trimming and J lost 3 bases, with 10 bases between them. Germline V gene sequence: CDR1 MNHEY, CDR2 SMNVEV (reference sequence). This CDR3 comprises 14 residues.

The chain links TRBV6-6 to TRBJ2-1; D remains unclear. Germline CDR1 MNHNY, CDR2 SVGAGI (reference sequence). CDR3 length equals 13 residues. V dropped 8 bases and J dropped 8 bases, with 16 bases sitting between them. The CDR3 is CASATGRTDEQFF. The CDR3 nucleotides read TGTGCCAGCGCGACGGGTCGAACGGATGAGCAGTTCTTC.

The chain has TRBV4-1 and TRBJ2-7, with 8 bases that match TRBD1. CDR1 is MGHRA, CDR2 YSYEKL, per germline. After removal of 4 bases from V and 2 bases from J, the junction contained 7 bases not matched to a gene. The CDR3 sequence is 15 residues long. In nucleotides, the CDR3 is TGCGCCAGCAGCCCTTGGGACAGGCCGCCCTACGAGCAGTACTTC. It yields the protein CASSPWDRPPYEQYF.

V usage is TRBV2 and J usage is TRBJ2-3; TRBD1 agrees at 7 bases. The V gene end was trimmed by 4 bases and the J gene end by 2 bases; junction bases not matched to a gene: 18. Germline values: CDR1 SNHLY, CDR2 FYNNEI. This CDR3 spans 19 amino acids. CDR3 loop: CASSGGLPPLTGNTDTQYF. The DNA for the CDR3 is TGTGCCAGCAGTGGCGGATTACCTCCACTGACAGGGAACACAGATACGCAGTATTTT.

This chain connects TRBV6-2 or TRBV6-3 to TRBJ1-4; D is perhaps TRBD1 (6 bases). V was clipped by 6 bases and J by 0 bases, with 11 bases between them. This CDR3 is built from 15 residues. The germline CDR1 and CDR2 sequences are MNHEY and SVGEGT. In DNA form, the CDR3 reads TGTGCCAGCAGCACCAGGACAGCAACTAATGAAAAACTGTTTTTT. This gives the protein CASSTRTATNEKLFF.

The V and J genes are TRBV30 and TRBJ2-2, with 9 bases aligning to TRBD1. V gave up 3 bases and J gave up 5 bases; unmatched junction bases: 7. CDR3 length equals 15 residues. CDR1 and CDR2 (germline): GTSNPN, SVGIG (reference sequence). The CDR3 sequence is CAWRGGTGLTGELFF. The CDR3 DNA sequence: TGTGCCTGGAGGGGCGGGACAGGGTTAACCGGGGAGCTGTTTTTT.